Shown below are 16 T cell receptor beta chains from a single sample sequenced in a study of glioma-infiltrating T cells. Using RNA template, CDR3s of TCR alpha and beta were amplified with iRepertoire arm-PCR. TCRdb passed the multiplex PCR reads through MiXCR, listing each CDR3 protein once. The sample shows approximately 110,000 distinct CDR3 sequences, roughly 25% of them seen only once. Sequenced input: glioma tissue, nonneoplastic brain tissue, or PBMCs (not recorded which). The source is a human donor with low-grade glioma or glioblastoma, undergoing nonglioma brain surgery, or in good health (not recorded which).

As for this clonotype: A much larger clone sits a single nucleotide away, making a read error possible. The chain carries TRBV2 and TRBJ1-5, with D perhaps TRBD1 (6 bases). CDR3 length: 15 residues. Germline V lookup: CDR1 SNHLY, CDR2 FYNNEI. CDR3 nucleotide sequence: TGTGCCAGAAGTGACGGGCAGGGGATGAATCAGCCCCAGCATTTT. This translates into CARSDGQGMNQPQHF.

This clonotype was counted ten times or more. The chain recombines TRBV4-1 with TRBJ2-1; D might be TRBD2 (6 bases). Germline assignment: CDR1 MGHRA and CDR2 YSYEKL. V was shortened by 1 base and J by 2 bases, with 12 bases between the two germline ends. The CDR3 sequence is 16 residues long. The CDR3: CASSQGGGTTYNEQFF. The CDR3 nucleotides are TGCGCCAGCAGCCAAGGAGGAGGGACGACCTACAATGAGCAGTTCTTC.

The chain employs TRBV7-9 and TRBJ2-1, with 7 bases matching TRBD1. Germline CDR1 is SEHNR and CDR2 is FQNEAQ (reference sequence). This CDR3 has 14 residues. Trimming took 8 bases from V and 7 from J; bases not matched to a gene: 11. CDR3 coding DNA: TGTGCCAGCCGCAGGGGGTCTAGCCGGAATGAGCAGTTCTTC. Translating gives CASRRGSSRNEQFF.

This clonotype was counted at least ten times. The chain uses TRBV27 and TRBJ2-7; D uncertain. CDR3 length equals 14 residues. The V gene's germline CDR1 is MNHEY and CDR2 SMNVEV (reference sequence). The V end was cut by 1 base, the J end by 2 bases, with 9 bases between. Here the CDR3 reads CASSLFPGPYEQYF. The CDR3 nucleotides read TGTGCCAGCAGTTTATTTCCAGGTCCCTACGAGCAGTACTTC.

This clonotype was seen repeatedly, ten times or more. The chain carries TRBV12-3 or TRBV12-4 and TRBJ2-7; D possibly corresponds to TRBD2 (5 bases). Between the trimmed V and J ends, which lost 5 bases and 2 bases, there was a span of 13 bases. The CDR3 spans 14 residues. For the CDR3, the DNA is TGTGCCAGCAGTCTTCTTGCGGGCGCCTACGAGCAGTACTTC. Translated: CASSLLAGAYEQYF.

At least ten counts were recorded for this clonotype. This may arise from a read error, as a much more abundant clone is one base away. CDR3 sequence: CASGSSGTSGIRETQYF. The DNA for the CDR3 is TGTGCCAGCGGCTCTTCCGGGACTAGCGGGATACGAGAGACCCAGTACTTC. The J gene is TRBJ2-5, the V gene TRBV7-2; TRBD2 aligns across 13 bases. CDR3 length: 17 residues. V was clipped by 8 bases and J by 4 bases; unmatched bases: 13. Germline V gene lookup returns CDR1 SGHTA and CDR2 FQGNSA.

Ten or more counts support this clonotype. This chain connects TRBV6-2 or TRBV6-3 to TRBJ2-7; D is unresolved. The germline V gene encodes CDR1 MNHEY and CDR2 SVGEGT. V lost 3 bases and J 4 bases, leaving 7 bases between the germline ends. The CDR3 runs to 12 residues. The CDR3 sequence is CASSYAAYEQYF. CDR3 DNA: TGTGCCAGCAGTTATGCAGCTTACGAGCAGTACTTC.

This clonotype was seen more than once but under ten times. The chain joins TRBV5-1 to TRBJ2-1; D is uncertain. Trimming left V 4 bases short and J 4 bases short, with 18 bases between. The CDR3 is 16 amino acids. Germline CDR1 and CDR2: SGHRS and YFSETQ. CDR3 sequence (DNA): TGCGCCAGCAGCCGCGGAGCAGGTCGGAATTACAATGAGCAGTTCTTC. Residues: CASSRGAGRNYNEQFF.

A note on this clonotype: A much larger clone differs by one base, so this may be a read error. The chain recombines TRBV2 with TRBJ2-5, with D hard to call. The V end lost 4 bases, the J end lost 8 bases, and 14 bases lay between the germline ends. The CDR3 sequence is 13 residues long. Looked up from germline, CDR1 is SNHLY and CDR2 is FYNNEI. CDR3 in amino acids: CASSGADPLTQYF. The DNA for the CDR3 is TGTGCCAGCAGTGGGGCGGACCCACTAACCCAGTACTTC.

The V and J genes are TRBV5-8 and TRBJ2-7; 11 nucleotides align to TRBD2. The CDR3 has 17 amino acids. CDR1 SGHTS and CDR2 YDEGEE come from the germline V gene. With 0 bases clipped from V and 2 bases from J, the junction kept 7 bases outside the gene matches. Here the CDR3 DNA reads TGTGCCAGCAGCTTGGGGGTGACTAGCGGGAAAACCTACGAGCAGTACTTC. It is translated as CASSLGVTSGKTYEQYF.

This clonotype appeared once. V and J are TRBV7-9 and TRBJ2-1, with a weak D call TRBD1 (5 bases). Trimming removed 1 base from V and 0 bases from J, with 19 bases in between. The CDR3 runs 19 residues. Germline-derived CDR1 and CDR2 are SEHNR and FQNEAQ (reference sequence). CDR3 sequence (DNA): TGTGCCAGCAGCTTAGTAGTACTATCGGACGACAGCTCCTACAATGAGCAGTTCTTC. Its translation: CASSLVVLSDDSSYNEQFF.

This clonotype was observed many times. CDR3 coding DNA: TGTGCCAGCAGCTTAGGGGGCGCGGGAAACACCATATATTTT. Its protein is CASSLGGAGNTIYF. The chain has TRBV7-2 and TRBJ1-3; perhaps TRBD1 as D (5 bases). The CDR3 loop spans 14 amino acids. The germline V gene has CDR1 SGHTA and CDR2 FQGNSA. V lost 1 base, J lost 4 bases, and 8 bases lay in between.

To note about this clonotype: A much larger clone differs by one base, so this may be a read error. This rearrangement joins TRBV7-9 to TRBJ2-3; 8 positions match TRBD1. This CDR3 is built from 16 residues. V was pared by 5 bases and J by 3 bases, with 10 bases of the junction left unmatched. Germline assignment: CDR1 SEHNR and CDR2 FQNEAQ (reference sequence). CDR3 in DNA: TGTGCCAGCAGCCAAACCAGGACAGGGCCAACAGATACGCAGTATTTT. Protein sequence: CASSQTRTGPTDTQYF.

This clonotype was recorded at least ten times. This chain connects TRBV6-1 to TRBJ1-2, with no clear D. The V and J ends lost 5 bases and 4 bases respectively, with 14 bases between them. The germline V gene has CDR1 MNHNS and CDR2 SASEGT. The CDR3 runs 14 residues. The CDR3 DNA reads TGTGCCAGCAGTTATGAGAAGGGCGGCTATGGCTACACCTTC. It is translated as CASSYEKGGYGYTF.

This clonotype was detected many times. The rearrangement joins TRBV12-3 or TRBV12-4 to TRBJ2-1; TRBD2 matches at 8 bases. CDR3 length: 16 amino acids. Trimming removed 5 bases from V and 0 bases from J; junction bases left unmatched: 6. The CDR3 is CASSPGTRSSYNEQFF. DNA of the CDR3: TGTGCCAGCAGTCCAGGGACTAGGAGCTCCTACAATGAGCAGTTCTTC.

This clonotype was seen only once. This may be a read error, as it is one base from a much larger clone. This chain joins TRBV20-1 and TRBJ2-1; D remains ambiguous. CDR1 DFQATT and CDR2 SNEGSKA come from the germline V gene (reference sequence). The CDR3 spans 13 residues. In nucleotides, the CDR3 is TGCAGTGATAGAGATCCCCTGGCAAATGAGCAGTTCTTC. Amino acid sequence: CSDRDPLANEQFF.